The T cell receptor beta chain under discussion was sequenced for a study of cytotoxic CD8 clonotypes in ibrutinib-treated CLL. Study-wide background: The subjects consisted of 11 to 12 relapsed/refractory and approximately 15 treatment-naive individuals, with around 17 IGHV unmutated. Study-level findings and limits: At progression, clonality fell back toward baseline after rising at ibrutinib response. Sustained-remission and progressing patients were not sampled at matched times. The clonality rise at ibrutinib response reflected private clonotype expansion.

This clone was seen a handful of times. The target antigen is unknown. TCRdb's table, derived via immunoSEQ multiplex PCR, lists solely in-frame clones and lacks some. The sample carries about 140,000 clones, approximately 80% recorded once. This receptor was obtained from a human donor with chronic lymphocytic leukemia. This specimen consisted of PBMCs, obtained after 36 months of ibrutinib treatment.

The CDR3 DNA reads TGTGCCAGCAGTGATTTAGGGGCAGACACAGATACGCAGTATTTT. This codes for CASSDLGADTDTQYF. The rearrangement links TRBV6-1 to TRBJ2-3, with a possible D match to TRBD1 (5 bases). The V gene lost 3 bases and the J gene lost 2 bases, with 12 bases spanning the gap. CDR3 length equals 15 residues. Germline lookup yields CDR1 MNHNS and CDR2 SASEGT.